Following are 16 T cell receptor beta chains from one sample sequenced in a study of beta chain features in type 1 diabetes. Investigators reverse transcribed all isolated RNA, so they sequenced expressed TCRB transcripts. Profiled with immunoSEQ multiplex PCR; TCRdb holds only in-frame clones, not every one. The sample contains 450,000 to 600,000 clones, about 30% of which appear only once. The sample was naive CD4+ T cells from blood. The origin of the receptors is a man aged 18 to 30 in good health.

The chain is built from TRBV9 and TRBJ1-1, with a weak D call TRBD1 (5 bases). From germline, CDR1 is SGDLS and CDR2 YYNGEE. Trimming cost V 0 bases and J 1 base, with 13 bases left between them. This CDR3 is built from 16 residues. The CDR3 is CASSVGVGDGNTEAFF. CDR3 nucleotides: TGTGCCAGCAGCGTAGGAGTCGGGGACGGGAACACTGAAGCTTTCTTT.

In its sample, this clone was seen a few times. V and J are TRBV29-1 and TRBJ2-5, with 7 nucleotides matching TRBD1. The germline V gene has CDR1 SQVTM and CDR2 ANQGSEA. J gave up 1 base and V 7 bases, and 3 bases lay outside the gene matches. The CDR3 is 12 amino acids. CDR3 bases: TGCAGCGCACGGGACAGCCAAGAGACCCAGTACTTC. It translates to CSARDSQETQYF.

The table lists this clone with a few counts. The genes are TRBV5-1 and TRBJ1-3, with D perhaps matching TRBD1 (5 bases). The CDR3 loop spans 15 amino acids. The V and J ends lost 5 bases and 0 bases respectively, with 12 bases between them. Germline V gives CDR1 SGHRS, CDR2 YFSETQ. CDR3 DNA: TGCGCCAGCAGTAGGGACCTAAGCTCTGGAAACACCATATATTTT. It codes for CASSRDLSSGNTIYF.

In its sample, this clone was seen a few times. This chain connects TRBV4-1 to TRBJ2-7; 9 nucleotides align to TRBD2. CDR3 length: 15 amino acids. Trimming at V came to 0 bases and at J to 3 bases, leaving 3 bases not matched to a gene. The germline CDR1 and CDR2 sequences are MGHRA and YSYEKL. CDR3 in DNA: TGCGCCAGCAGCCAAGAAGGGACTAGCAGCTACGAGCAGTACTTC. Translated: CASSQEGTSSYEQYF.

The chain carries TRBV5-4 and TRBJ2-7; D is possibly TRBD1 or TRBD2 (6 bases each). This CDR3 contains 12 residues. The V end was cut by 3 bases, the J end by 6 bases, with 10 bases between. Germline CDR1 reads SGHNT; CDR2 reads YYREEE (reference sequence). This CDR3 is CASSSGEAEQYF. CDR3 DNA sequence: TGTGCCAGCAGCTCAGGGGAGGCCGAGCAGTACTTC.

The J gene is TRBJ2-7, the V gene TRBV27; D is uncertain. CDR3 length: 14 residues. Germline V lookup: CDR1 MNHEY, CDR2 SMNVEV (reference sequence). The V and J ends lost 1 base and 2 bases respectively, with 9 bases between them. CDR3 protein: CASSLYDKTYEQYF. CDR3 nucleotides: TGTGCCAGCAGTTTATACGACAAGACCTACGAGCAGTACTTC.

The V gene is TRBV28, the J gene TRBJ2-1, with D unresolved. V shed 6 bases and J shed 9 bases, with 12 bases lying between them. Germline CDR1 is MDHEN and CDR2 is SYDVKM. The CDR3 consists of 12 residues. The CDR3 sequence is CASSLSEREQFF. The CDR3 DNA is TGTGCCAGCAGCCTGAGTGAGCGTGAGCAGTTCTTC.

This clone was picked up a small number of times. The chain carries TRBV6-5 and TRBJ2-7; tentatively, D is TRBD1 (5 bases). The V and J ends lost 9 bases and 0 bases respectively, with 15 bases between them. Germline CDR1 and CDR2: MNHEY and SVGAGI. This CDR3 spans 14 amino acids. The CDR3 region has the DNA TGTGCCAGTTCCCGAATAGGGGACTCCTACGAGCAGTACTTC. It specifies CASSRIGDSYEQYF.

The chain carries TRBV7-2 and TRBJ2-7, with 7 positions matching TRBD1. In germline, CDR1 is SGHTA, CDR2 FQGNSA. V lost 1 base to trimming and J lost 2 bases; unmatched junction nucleotides: 2. This CDR3 is 14 amino acids long. The CDR3 DNA sequence: TGTGCCAGCAGCTTAGTGACAGGGCCCTACGAGCAGTACTTC. Its protein is CASSLVTGPYEQYF.

This clone was picked up a small number of times. The chain couples TRBV27 to TRBJ2-3; D is possibly TRBD2 (6 bases). CDR3 size: 16 residues. CDR1 is MNHEY and CDR2 is SMNVEV in the germline V gene (reference sequence). Deletions cut 0 bases from V and 1 base from J, with 11 bases between. The CDR3 reads CASSLSGGAGTDTQYF. DNA of the CDR3: TGTGCCAGCAGTTTATCAGGCGGGGCCGGCACAGATACGCAGTATTTT.

This clone was seen more than once but under ten times. This chain connects TRBV4-1 to TRBJ2-3; D remains unclear. This CDR3 comprises 15 residues. CDR1 and CDR2 (germline): MGHRA, YSYEKL. V was pared by 0 bases and J by 0 bases, with 7 bases between. The CDR3, as DNA: TGCGCCAGCAGCCAAGACGGGTTTAGCACAGATACGCAGTATTTT. Translated: CASSQDGFSTDTQYF.

This clone was found a few times. The rearrangement links TRBV6-1 to TRBJ2-5, with D unresolved. Germline V gives CDR1 MNHNS, CDR2 SASEGT. Trimming cost V 4 bases and J 1 base, with 4 bases left between them. CDR3 length: 12 amino acids. The CDR3: CASSALQETQYF. The CDR3 DNA reads as TGTGCCAGCAGTGCCCTCCAAGAGACCCAGTACTTC.

Ten or more counts support this clone. The chain combines TRBV9 with TRBJ1-2; D not certain. The V gene's germline CDR1 is SGDLS and CDR2 YYNGEE. Deletions cut 0 bases from V and 4 bases from J, with 4 bases between. The CDR3 is made up of 12 amino acids. The CDR3, as DNA: TGTGCCAGCAGCGTAGACGGCTATGGCTACACCTTC. Residues: CASSVDGYGYTF.

The chain joins TRBV29-1 to TRBJ2-5; 9 nucleotides line up with TRBD1. The V gene's germline CDR1 is SQVTM and CDR2 ANQGSEA. Trimming removed 5 bases from V and 5 bases from J; junction bases left unmatched: 9. The CDR3 is 14 residues long. CDR3 in DNA: TGCAGCGTTTTTGGGACAGGGAGACAGGAGACCCAGTACTTC. Amino acids: CSVFGTGRQETQYF.

This chain connects TRBV13 to TRBJ2-1; 14 bases fit TRBD2. Germline-derived CDR1 and CDR2 are PRHDT and FYEKMQ (reference sequence). The CDR3 has 17 amino acids. The trim removed 0 bases at V and 3 bases at J, leaving 1 base unmatched. CDR3 DNA sequence: TGTGCCAGCAGCTTAGGGACTAGCGGGAGGGACTACAATGAGCAGTTCTTC. Protein: CASSLGTSGRDYNEQFF. The full variable domain, completed using reference TRBV13 and TRBJ2-1, is AAGVIQSPRHLIKEKRETATLKCYPIPRHDTVYWYQQGPGQDPQFLISFYEKMQSDKGSIPDRFSAQQFSDYHSELNMSSLELGDSALYFCASSLGTSGRDYNEQFFGPGTRLTVL.

J is TRBJ2-6 and V is TRBV27; the match to TRBD2 covers 8 bases. Germline CDR1 and CDR2: MNHEY and SMNVEV (reference sequence). V lost 1 base, J lost 0 bases, and 8 bases stayed unmatched. The CDR3 loop spans 19 amino acids. CDR3 residues: CASSLYSGSPNSGANVLTF. The DNA for the CDR3 is TGTGCCAGCAGTTTATACAGCGGGAGCCCCAACTCTGGGGCCAACGTCCTGACTTTC.